Listed below are T cell receptor beta chains from one sample, sequenced in a study of cytomegalovirus exposure and HLA in healthy donors. Assay used: immunoSEQ multiplex PCR; TCRdb lists only in-frame clones, some missing. In the table there are approximately 80,000 clones, approximately 94% of which are singletons. Sequenced: PBMCs. The receptors were sampled from a woman aged 25 to 39 in good health and CMV-seronegative. Each CDR3 is given with its conserved first and last residue. A D gene is named only where the DNA matches it firmly. Expanded clones get a size class; other rows say once, few or many, or leave the size out.

18	TRBV19	.	TRBD1	TRBJ2-2	TGTGCCAGTAGTATCTTTAGCCCGGGCAGGGGGTCTACCGGGGAGCTGTTTTTT	CASSIFSPGRGSTGELFF
15	TRBV7-9	.	.	TRBJ2-5	TGTGCCAGCAGCTTAGCGGACGGGGGGCCTGAGACCCAGTACTTC	CASSLADGGPETQYF
14	TRBV7-2	.	.	TRBJ1-2	TGTGCCAGCAGCATCGGGGGGAGGGTCTATGGCTACACCTTC	CASSIGGRVYGYTF
14	TRBV9	.	.	TRBJ2-5	TGTGCCAGCAGCGTAGCAGGGTTTGGAGAGACCCAGTACTTC	CASSVAGFGETQYF
15	TRBV5-1	.	TRBD2	TRBJ2-1	TGCGCCAGCAGCAACGGGACTAGCGGGGGGATGGGGCAGTTCTTC	CASSNGTSGGMGQFF
15	TRBV6-1	.	TRBD2	TRBJ2-7	TGTGCCAGCGGGGGTACTGCTAGCGGGAGAGGCGAGCAGTACTTC	CASGGTASGRGEQYF
13	TRBV6-6	.	.	TRBJ2-3	TGTGCCAGCGGCGACAGATCCACAGATACGCAGTATTTT	CASGDRSTDTQYF
14	TRBV7-9	once	.	TRBJ2-1	TGTGCCAGCAGCTTAGCGGGGCAGGGGAATGAGCAGTTCTTC	CASSLAGQGNEQFF
14	TRBV28	.	TRBD2	TRBJ2-1	TGTGCCAGCAGGCGGGGGGGCAGCTACAATGAGCAGTTCTTC	CASRRGGSYNEQFF
15	TRBV27	.	.	TRBJ2-7	TGTGCCAGCAGTCAGACGGGTCCCAGCTCCTACGAGCAGTACTTC	CASSQTGPSSYEQYF
15	TRBV5-1	.	TRBD2	TRBJ2-2	TGCGCCAGCAATGAAGCGGGGGGTTCCGCCGGGGAGCTGTTTTTT	CASNEAGGSAGELFF
15	TRBV7-3	.	TRBD2	TRBJ2-1	TGTGCCAGCAGCTTAGCGGGAGCTGGTTACAATGAGCAGTTCTTC	CASSLAGAGYNEQFF
17	TRBV6-1	.	TRBD2	TRBJ2-5	TGTGCCAGCAGTGAAGCGCCTAGCGGGCCTTCCTCAGAGACCCAGTACTTC	CASSEAPSGPSSETQYF
14	TRBV19	.	.	TRBJ2-2	TGTGCCAGTAGTATAGGGCCGAACACCGGGGAGCTGTTTTTT	CASSIGPNTGELFF
14	TRBV7-2	.	TRBD1	TRBJ2-4	TGTGCCAGCAGCTTAAGTACAGGGGGCAACATTCAGTACTTC	CASSLSTGGNIQYF
16	TRBV15	.	TRBD2	TRBJ2-5	TGTGCCACCAGCAGAGGTGGAGCGGGAGCTAAGGAGACCCAGTACTTC	CATSRGGAGAKETQYF
14	TRBV6-5	.	.	TRBJ2-7	TGTGCCAGCAGTTACCGGGGTGGCCCCTACGAGCAGTACTTC	CASSYRGGPYEQYF
12	TRBV6-6	.	.	TRBJ1-1	TGTGCCAGCAGCTCCCCGAACACTGAAGCTTTCTTT	CASSSPNTEAFF
14	TRBV9	.	TRBD1	TRBJ1-2	TGTGCCAGCAGCGTAGAGGACAGGGCTTATGGCTACACCTTC	CASSVEDRAYGYTF
14	TRBV7-2	.	.	TRBJ2-1	TGTGCCAGCAGCTTAGGACGGGGGATCAATGAGCAGTTCTTC	CASSLGRGINEQFF
16	TRBV4-1	.	.	TRBJ2-1	TGCGCCAGCAGCAAATCAGAAGGAGGCTCCTACAATGAGCAGCTCTTC	CASSKSEGGSYNEQLF
12	TRBV30	once	.	TRBJ1-2	TGTGCCTGGTTACGGGGAATTTATGGCTACACCTTC	CAWLRGIYGYTF
16	TRBV9	.	.	TRBJ2-1	TGTGCCAGCAGCGTTTTTGGCAGCGGCCGTTACAATGAGCAGTTCTTC	CASSVFGSGRYNEQFF
15	TRBV10-3	.	TRBD1	TRBJ2-5	TGTGCCATCAGTGGGGCCAGGGGGTTCCAAGAGACCCAGTACTTC	CAISGARGFQETQYF
18	TRBV9	.	.	TRBJ1-2	TGTGCCAGCAGCGCCCAGACAGGATCTTGGGGTTTAAGCTATGGCTACACCTTC	CASSAQTGSWGLSYGYTF
17	TRBV19	.	.	TRBJ1-1	TGTGCCAGTAGTATAGATAGAGGAGGTACTATGAACACTGAAGCTTTCTTT	CASSIDRGGTMNTEAFF
16	TRBV6-6	.	.	TRBJ2-5	TGTGCCAGCAGTTATAACCCGACCGGACTGTTGGAGACCCAGTACTTC	CASSYNPTGLLETQYF
14	TRBV25-1	.	TRBD2	TRBJ2-5	TGTGCCAGCAGTGAAGGGGGAGGGCAAGAGACCCAGTACTTC	CASSEGGGQETQYF
14	TRBV4-1	.	.	TRBJ2-7	TGCGCCAGCAGCCAAGGGGGCACTATCTACGAGCAGTACTTC	CASSQGGTIYEQYF
15	TRBV4-2	.	.	TRBJ1-5	TGTGCCAGCAGCCTCTCCCGGGACATCAGGCAGCCCCAGCATTTT	CASSLSRDIRQPQHF
15	TRBV28	.	TRBD1	TRBJ1-6	TGTGCCAGCAGGGGACAGGGGAGTACGAATTCACCCCTCCACTTT	CASRGQGSTNSPLHF
15	TRBV9	.	TRBD1	TRBJ1-1	TGTGCCAGCAGCGCGCGACAGGGGGCTGGCACTGAAGCTTTCTTT	CASSARQGAGTEAFF
16	TRBV5-8	.	.	TRBJ1-4	TGTGCCAGCAGCTCCGGACAGCTAGCAACTAATGAAAAACTGTTTTTT	CASSSGQLATNEKLFF
15	TRBV9	.	TRBD1	TRBJ1-2	TGTGCCAGCAGCGGTGAATACAGGGGAGGCTATGGCTACACCTTC	CASSGEYRGGYGYTF
15	TRBV5-4	.	TRBD1	TRBJ1-2	TGTGCCAGCAGCTCACCCAGCGACAGGGGACGTGGCTACACCTTC	CASSSPSDRGRGYTF
15	TRBV6-5	.	TRBD1	TRBJ2-7	TGTGCCAGCAGTTACAAGGGGACAGGGTCCCACGAGCAGTACTTC	CASSYKGTGSHEQYF
14	TRBV19	.	TRBD1	TRBJ1-1	TGTGCCAGTAGTACCTACCGACAGGGTTCTGAAGCTTTCTTT	CASSTYRQGSEAFF
18	TRBV5-6	.	TRBD1	TRBJ1-1	TGTGCCAGCAGCCCACCATGGACAGGGATGACTGGCTTGGCTGAAGCTTTCTTT	CASSPPWTGMTGLAEAFF
15	TRBV28	.	TRBD2	TRBJ2-3	TGTGCCAGCAGTTTACTCGGACTAGCCCCAGATACGCAGTATTTT	CASSLLGLAPDTQYF
11	TRBV5-5	few	.	TRBJ1-2	TGTGCCAGCAGCTTGGTGGGCAATGCCACCTTC	CASSLVGNATF
15	TRBV14	.	.	TRBJ2-5	TGTGCCAGCAGCCAAGATAACTACCGTAAAGAGACCCAGTACTTC	CASSQDNYRKETQYF
13	TRBV5-4	.	TRBD2	TRBJ2-5	TGTGCCAGCAGCCCGGGGGGGCAGGAGACCCAGTACTTC	CASSPGGQETQYF
15	TRBV7-3	once	.	TRBJ2-1	TGTGCCAGCAGCTTAAGGGGGACAACCATCAATGAGCAGTTCTTC	CASSLRGTTINEQFF
13	TRBV4-3	.	.	TRBJ1-1	TGCGCCAGCAGTTCAGGTTTGAACACTGAAGCTTTCTTT	CASSSGLNTEAFF
15	TRBV6-6	.	TRBD2	TRBJ2-3	TGTGCCAGCAGTTATAGCGGGGGCTACACAGATACGCAGTATTTT	CASSYSGGYTDTQYF
16	TRBV2	.	TRBD2	TRBJ2-5	TGTGCCAGCAGTGAGCAGACTAGCGGAAACCAAGAGACCCAGTACTTC	CASSEQTSGNQETQYF
16	TRBV11-2	.	.	TRBJ1-1	TGTGCCAGCAGCTTAGTAGGTCAGGGAACGAACACTGAAGCTTTCTTT	CASSLVGQGTNTEAFF